The rows below give T cell receptor beta chains drawn from one sample of a study of blood T cell repertoires in COVID-19. Clones were read by immunoSEQ multiplex PCR, and TCRdb kept only the in-frame ones, dropping some. The sample includes around 230,000 clones, 70% to 90% of them seen just once. Sequenced: peripheral blood. The receptor set was obtained from a man aged 45-65 years with COVID-19, enrolled during active disease. The CDR3 runs from the conserved cysteine through the conserved F or W. A D gene is named only where the DNA matches it firmly. Some rows have no size entry. The others give once, few or many, or a class for an expanded clone.

J: TRBJ1-3
V: TRBV4-2
size: .
D: .
DNA: TGTGCCAGCAGCCAAGAGCAAGTCAGGAACACCATATATTTT
CDR3: CASSQEQVRNTIYF

J: TRBJ2-1
V: TRBV7-8
size: .
D: .
DNA: TGTGCCAGCAGCCCACCGCGGGTAGTGTCAGAGCAGTTCTTC
CDR3: CASSPPRVVSEQFF

J: TRBJ2-2
V: TRBV4-1
size: .
D: TRBD1
DNA: TGCGCCAGCAGCGCCCAGACAGGGCTCACCGGGGAGCTGTTTTTT
CDR3: CASSAQTGLTGELFF

J: TRBJ1-5
V: TRBV7-2
size: .
D: TRBD1
DNA: TGTGCCAGCAGCTTAGTGCAGGGGGCGAATCAGCCCCAGCATTTT
CDR3: CASSLVQGANQPQHF

J: TRBJ1-2
V: TRBV7-6
size: .
D: .
DNA: TGTGCCAGCAGCTTAGGGCAGGGCACTAACTATGGCTACACCTTC
CDR3: CASSLGQGTNYGYTF

J: TRBJ2-7
V: TRBV19
size: few
D: TRBD1
DNA: TGTGCCAGTAGTATGGGACAGGGGATTTACGAGCAGTACTTC
CDR3: CASSMGQGIYEQYF

J: TRBJ2-1
V: TRBV7-6
size: .
D: TRBD2
DNA: TGTGCCAGCAGCTTAACGACTAGCGGGAGTACAACACCTACGAATGAGCAGTTCTTC
CDR3: CASSLTTSGSTTPTNEQFF

J: TRBJ1-4
V: TRBV4-1
size: .
D: .
DNA: TGCGCCAGCAGCCAAGTAGGATCGGGGATTAATGAAAAACTGTTTTTT
CDR3: CASSQVGSGINEKLFF

J: TRBJ1-2
V: TRBV6-5
size: .
D: TRBD1
DNA: TGTGCCAGCAGTCACGGGACAGCCTCTAACTATGGCTACACCTTC
CDR3: CASSHGTASNYGYTF

J: TRBJ1-2
V: TRBV29-1
size: .
D: .
DNA: TGCAGCGTTGGCCGTGATGGCACCGGCTACACCTTC
CDR3: CSVGRDGTGYTF

J: TRBJ2-7
V: TRBV21-1
size: .
D: .
DNA: TGTGCCAGCAGCGATAGCGGGAGTAGGTACGAGCAGTACTTC
CDR3: CASSDSGSRYEQYF

J: TRBJ1-3
V: TRBV25-1
size: .
D: TRBD1
DNA: TGTGCCAGCAGCCCCGACAGGGGCTCTGGAAACACCATATATTTT
CDR3: CASSPDRGSGNTIYF

J: TRBJ1-2
V: TRBV5-4
size: once
D: .
DNA: TGTGCCAGCAGCTTGAGTCCGGGAGTGGGCTATGGCTACACCTTC
CDR3: CASSLSPGVGYGYTF

J: TRBJ2-1
V: TRBV19
size: .
D: TRBD2
DNA: TGTGCCAGTAGTATAGAACTAGCGGAACCTTACAATGAGCAGTTCTTC
CDR3: CASSIELAEPYNEQFF

J: TRBJ2-1
V: TRBV2
size: .
D: TRBD2
DNA: TGTGCCAGCAGTGAAGTTCGGTTGACTAGCGGGAGATTGTTCTTC
CDR3: CASSEVRLTSGRLFF

J: TRBJ1-2
V: TRBV6-5
size: .
D: .
DNA: TGTGCCACCAGACAGATCCCCAACTATGGCTACACCTTC
CDR3: CATRQIPNYGYTF

J: TRBJ2-7
V: TRBV5-6
size: .
D: TRBD1
DNA: TGTGCCAGCAGAAGCCAGGGGGCGGGAGAGCAGTACTTC
CDR3: CASRSQGAGEQYF

J: TRBJ2-5
V: TRBV9
size: once
D: TRBD2
DNA: TGTGCCAGCAGCGGAGCTAGCGGGGGGGCTCAAGAGACCCAGTACTTC
CDR3: CASSGASGGAQETQYF

J: TRBJ2-5
V: TRBV5-1
size: .
D: TRBD1
DNA: TGCGCCAGCAGCGGGCGCACAGGGGGCCGGGGGACCCAGTACTTC
CDR3: CASSGRTGGRGTQYF

J: TRBJ2-3
V: TRBV19
size: .
D: .
DNA: TGTGCCAGTGCTGAACGAGCGAAAAGCACAGATACGCAGTATTTT
CDR3: CASAERAKSTDTQYF

J: TRBJ2-2
V: TRBV4-3
size: .
D: .
DNA: TGCGCCAGCAGCCAAGGGGGCGCCGACACCGGGGAGCTGTTTTTT
CDR3: CASSQGGADTGELFF

J: TRBJ2-3
V: TRBV5-1
size: .
D: .
DNA: TGCGCCAGCAGCTTTGCGGACATACCCACAGATACGCAGTATTTT
CDR3: CASSFADIPTDTQYF

J: TRBJ2-7
V: TRBV6-6
size: .
D: TRBD1
DNA: TGTGCCAGCAGTCCCGAGGGCAGGGGGCCCGCCTCCTACGAGCAGTACTTC
CDR3: CASSPEGRGPASYEQYF

J: TRBJ1-4
V: TRBV19
size: .
D: .
DNA: TGTGCCAGTAGGAGAAGGACAGCTGTGGATGAAAAACTGTTTTTT
CDR3: CASRRRTAVDEKLFF

J: TRBJ2-7
V: TRBV19
size: .
D: TRBD1
DNA: TGTGCCAGTAGTGTAGGGACAGCCTACGAGCAGTACTTC
CDR3: CASSVGTAYEQYF

J: TRBJ2-2
V: TRBV6-2/TRBV6-3
size: .
D: TRBD2
DNA: TGTGCCAGCAGTTACTCGTACGGGGGGACCGGGGAGCTGTTTTTT
CDR3: CASSYSYGGTGELFF

J: TRBJ2-2
V: TRBV7-3
size: once
D: TRBD1
DNA: TGTGCCAGCAGCCCGACGGGACAGTCTTTTTCCGGGGAGCTGTTTTTT
CDR3: CASSPTGQSFSGELFF

J: TRBJ2-7
V: TRBV27
size: .
D: TRBD1
DNA: TGTGCCAGCAGTCAGACGGGACAGGGAAGGGGTATACGCGAGCAGTACTTC
CDR3: CASSQTGQGRGIREQYF

J: TRBJ1-1
V: TRBV6-5
size: .
D: .
DNA: TGTGCCAGCAGTTATCCCCCAGGGGAAGCTTTCTTT
CDR3: CASSYPPGEAFF

J: TRBJ1-3
V: TRBV6-5
size: once
D: .
DNA: TGTGCCAGCAGGCAGGTAGAGGGCGGAAACACCATATATTTT
CDR3: CASRQVEGGNTIYF

J: TRBJ1-3
V: TRBV10-3
size: .
D: TRBD1
DNA: TGTGCCATCAGCGAGGGACAGGGACCTGGAAACACCATATATTTT
CDR3: CAISEGQGPGNTIYF

J: TRBJ2-1
V: TRBV7-2
size: .
D: TRBD2
DNA: TGTGCCAGCAGCTTAGCGCTTCTAGCGGGGGAGCAGTTCTTC
CDR3: CASSLALLAGEQFF

J: TRBJ2-2
V: TRBV19
size: .
D: .
DNA: TGTGCCAGTAGGAGGGCGGCGAACACCGGGGAGCTGTTTTTT
CDR3: CASRRAANTGELFF

J: TRBJ1-1
V: TRBV7-9
size: once
D: .
DNA: TGTGCCAGCAGCGTCTACCAGGGGTTGGGACAGAACACTGAAGCTTTCTTT
CDR3: CASSVYQGLGQNTEAFF

J: TRBJ2-1
V: TRBV24-1
size: .
D: TRBD2
DNA: TGTGCCACCAGTGGAACTAGCGGGGGGCCACAGTTGCCCCATGAGCAGTTCTTC
CDR3: CATSGTSGGPQLPHEQFF

J: TRBJ2-7
V: TRBV5-6
size: .
D: TRBD1
DNA: TGTGCCAGCAGCTTGGGGACAGGGGCCTACGAGCAGTACTTC
CDR3: CASSLGTGAYEQYF

J: TRBJ1-2
V: TRBV18
size: .
D: TRBD1
DNA: TGTGCCAGCTCACCACCCGGACAGGGGGCGATCGGCTACACCTTC
CDR3: CASSPPGQGAIGYTF

J: TRBJ2-2
V: TRBV7-9
size: .
D: .
DNA: TGTGCCAGCGGGGGCGGGAGTGGAAGCACCGGGGAGCTGTTTTTT
CDR3: CASGGGSGSTGELFF

J: TRBJ2-7
V: TRBV2
size: once
D: .
DNA: TGTGCCAGCAGTGTCGAGGCCTACGAGCAGTACTTC
CDR3: CASSVEAYEQYF

J: TRBJ2-6
V: TRBV27
size: .
D: TRBD1
DNA: TGTGCCAGCAGTCAACTCGGACAGGGGGCAAGTCCTGGGGCCAACGTCCTGACTTTC
CDR3: CASSQLGQGASPGANVLTF